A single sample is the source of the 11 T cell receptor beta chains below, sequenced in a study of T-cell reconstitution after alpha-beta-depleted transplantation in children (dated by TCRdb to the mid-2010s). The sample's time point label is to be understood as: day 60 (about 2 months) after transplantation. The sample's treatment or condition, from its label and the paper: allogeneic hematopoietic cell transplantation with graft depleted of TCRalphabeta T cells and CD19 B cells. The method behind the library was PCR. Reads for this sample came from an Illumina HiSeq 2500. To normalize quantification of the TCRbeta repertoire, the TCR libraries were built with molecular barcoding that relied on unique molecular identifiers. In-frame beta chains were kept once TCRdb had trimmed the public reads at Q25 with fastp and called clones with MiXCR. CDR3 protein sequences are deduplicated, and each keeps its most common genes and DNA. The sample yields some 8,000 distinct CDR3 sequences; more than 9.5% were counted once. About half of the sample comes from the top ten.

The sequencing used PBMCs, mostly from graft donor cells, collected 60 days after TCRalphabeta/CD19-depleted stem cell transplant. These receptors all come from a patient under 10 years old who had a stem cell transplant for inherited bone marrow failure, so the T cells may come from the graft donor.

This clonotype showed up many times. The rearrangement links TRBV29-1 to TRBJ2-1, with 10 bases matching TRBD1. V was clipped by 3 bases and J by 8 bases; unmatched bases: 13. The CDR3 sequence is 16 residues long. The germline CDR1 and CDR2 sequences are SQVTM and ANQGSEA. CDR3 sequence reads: CSVDLTGTGELDEQFF. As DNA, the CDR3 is TGCAGCGTTGATCTTACCGGGACAGGGGAGTTGGATGAGCAGTTCTTC.

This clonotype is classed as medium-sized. In DNA, the CDR3 is TGCGCCAGCAGCCTCAGGAGTGGGACCCAGCCCCAGCATTTT. Amino acid sequence: CASSLRSGTQPQHF. The V gene is TRBV4-3, the J gene TRBJ1-5; weak D call: TRBD1 (5 bases). The CDR3 runs to 14 residues. The V gene lost 4 bases and the J gene lost 7 bases, with 14 bases spanning the gap. The V gene's germline CDR1 is LGHNA and CDR2 YSLEER.

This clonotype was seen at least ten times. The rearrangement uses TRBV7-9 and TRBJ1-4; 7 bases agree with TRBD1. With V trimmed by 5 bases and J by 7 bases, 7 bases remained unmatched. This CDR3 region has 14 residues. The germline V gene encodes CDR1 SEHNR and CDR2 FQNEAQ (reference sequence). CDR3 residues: CASSIQQGPEKLFF. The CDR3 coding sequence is TGTGCCAGCAGCATTCAACAGGGGCCTGAAAAACTGTTTTTT. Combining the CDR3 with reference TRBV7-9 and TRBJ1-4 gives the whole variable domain DTGVSQNPRHKITKRGQNVTFRCDPISEHNRLYWYRQTLGQGPEFLTYFQNEAQLEKSRLLSDRFSAERPKGSFSTLEIQRTEQGDSAMYLCASSIQQGPEKLFFGSGTQLSVL.

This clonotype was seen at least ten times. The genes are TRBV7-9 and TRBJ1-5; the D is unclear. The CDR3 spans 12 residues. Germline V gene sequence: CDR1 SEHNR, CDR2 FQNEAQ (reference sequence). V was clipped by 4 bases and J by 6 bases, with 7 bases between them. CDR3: CASSSRGQPQHF. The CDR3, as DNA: TGTGCCAGCAGCTCGCGAGGTCAGCCCCAGCATTTT.

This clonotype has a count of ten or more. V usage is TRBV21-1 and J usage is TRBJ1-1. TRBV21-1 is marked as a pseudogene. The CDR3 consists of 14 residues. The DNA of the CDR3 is TGTGCCAGCACCAAGGGCAGGATGAACACTGAAGCTTTCTTT. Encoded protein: CASTKGRMNTEAFF.

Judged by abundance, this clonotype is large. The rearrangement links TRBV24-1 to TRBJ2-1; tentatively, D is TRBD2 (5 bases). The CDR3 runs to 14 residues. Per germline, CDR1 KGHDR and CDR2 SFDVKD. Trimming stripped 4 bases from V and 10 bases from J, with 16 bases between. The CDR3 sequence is CATSEAGGFQEQFF. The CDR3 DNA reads TGTGCCACCAGTGAGGCGGGTGGGTTCCAAGAGCAGTTCTTC.

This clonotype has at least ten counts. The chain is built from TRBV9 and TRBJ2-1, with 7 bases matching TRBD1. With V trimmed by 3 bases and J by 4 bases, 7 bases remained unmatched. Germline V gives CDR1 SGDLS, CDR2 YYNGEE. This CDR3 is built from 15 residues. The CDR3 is CASSDRTGDYNEQFF. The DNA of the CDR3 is TGTGCCAGCAGCGATCGGACAGGCGATTACAATGAGCAGTTCTTC.

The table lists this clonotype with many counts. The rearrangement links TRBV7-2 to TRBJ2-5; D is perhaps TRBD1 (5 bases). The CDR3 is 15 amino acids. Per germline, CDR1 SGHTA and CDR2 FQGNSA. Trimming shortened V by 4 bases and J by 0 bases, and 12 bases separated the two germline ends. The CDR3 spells CASSSRVTHQETQYF. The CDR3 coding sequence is TGTGCCAGCAGCTCCAGGGTTACACACCAAGAGACCCAGTACTTC.

This chain's CDR3 is CATSGSGNPGTQYF. DNA of the CDR3: TGTGCCACCAGTGGGAGCGGTAATCCGGGGACCCAGTACTTC. The chain recombines TRBV24-1 with TRBJ2-5, with TRBD2 as a possible D gene (5 bases). Trimming took off 5 bases at V and 7 bases at J, with 16 bases between the two ends. CDR1 and CDR2 from the germline V gene are KGHDR and SFDVKD. This CDR3 comprises 14 residues.

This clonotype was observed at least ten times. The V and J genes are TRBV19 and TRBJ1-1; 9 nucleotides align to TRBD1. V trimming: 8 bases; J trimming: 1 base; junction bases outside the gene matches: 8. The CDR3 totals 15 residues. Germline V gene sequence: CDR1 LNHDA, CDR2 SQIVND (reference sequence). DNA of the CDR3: TGTGCCAGTGAAGACAGGGGGGTGACGAACACTGAAGCTTTCTTT. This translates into CASEDRGVTNTEAFF.

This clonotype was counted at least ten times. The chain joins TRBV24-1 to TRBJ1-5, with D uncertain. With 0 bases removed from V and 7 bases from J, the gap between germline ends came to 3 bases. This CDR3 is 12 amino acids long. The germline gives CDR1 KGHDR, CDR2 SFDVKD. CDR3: CATSDLGQPQHF. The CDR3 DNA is TGTGCCACCAGTGATTTGGGCCAGCCCCAGCATTTT.